What follows describes a single T cell receptor (beta chain). The CDR3 consists of 12 residues. Trimming stripped 4 bases from V and 2 bases from J, with 5 bases between. Germline CDR1 is SGHNT and CDR2 is YYREEE (reference sequence). These data come from a study of T cells after somatic rescue of genetic block. Generated by immunoSEQ multiplex PCR, the TCRdb table keeps only in-frame clones and is missing some. In the table there are 60,000 to 90,000 clones, roughly 93% of which are singletons. The clonotype comes from a young man. Sample: peripheral blood mononuclear cells (PBMCs). The chain recombines TRBV5-4 with TRBJ2-3, with D hard to call. CDR3 residues: CASSPHTDTQYF. The DNA for the CDR3 is TGTGCCAGCAGCCCTCACACAGATACGCAGTATTTT.